This T cell receptor beta chain was captured by sequencing in a study of blood T cell repertoires in COVID-19. Germline CDR1 and CDR2: SGHDT and YYEEEE. V gave up 4 bases and J gave up 10 bases; unmatched junction bases: 11. The CDR3 contains 16 residues. The protocol was immunoSEQ multiplex PCR, while the TCRdb copy is restricted to in-frame clones and leaves out a portion. The sample comprises roughly 190,000 clones, 75% to 90% of which are singletons, and approximately 0.77% rests with the top ten. Individuals drawn from approximately 26 US areas were about 18 to 95 years old. V usage is TRBV5-6 and J usage is TRBJ1-6; TRBD1 matches at 10 bases. The material sequenced was PBMCs or T cells enriched from blood (not recorded which). The receptor comes from a woman aged 18-29 years who had recovered from COVID-19. CDR3 sequence reads: CASSQGDRGRKSPLHF. CDR3 bases: TGTGCCAGCAGCCAAGGGGACAGGGGTCGCAAGTCACCCCTCCACTTT.